The next 5 T cell receptor beta chains were all read from a single sample in a study of cytotoxic CD8 clonotypes in ibrutinib-treated CLL. The repertoire was sequenced with immunoSEQ multiplex PCR; TCRdb's copy has only in-frame clones and lacks some. The top ten clones hold about 5% of a sample with about 150,000 clones, 76% of them seen once. The input for sequencing was PBMCs, taken after 24 months of ibrutinib treatment. Receptor source: a human donor with chronic lymphocytic leukemia.

The chain couples TRBV19 to TRBJ2-7, with a tentative D call TRBD2 (7 bases). Trimming stripped 3 bases from V and 2 bases from J, with 14 bases between. CDR1 and CDR2 from the germline V gene are LNHDA and SQIVND (reference sequence). This CDR3 has 15 residues. CDR3 coding DNA: TGTGCCAGTAGTATGGGGGGGCCTCAAACCTACGAGCAGTACTTC. It specifies CASSMGGPQTYEQYF.

CDR3 bases: TGTGCCAGCAGCCTGGGCCGGGACTCTTATGGCTACACCTTC. Translation: CASSLGRDSYGYTF. The V and J genes are TRBV7-3 and TRBJ1-2; D might be TRBD1 (5 bases). V dropped 5 bases and J dropped 5 bases, with 15 bases sitting between them. This CDR3 spans 14 amino acids. CDR1 and CDR2 (germline): SGHTA, FQGTGA.

The chain uses TRBV6-5 and TRBJ2-7; tentative D call: TRBD2 (5 bases). Germline V gene sequence: CDR1 MNHEY, CDR2 SVGAGI. The length of the CDR3 is 14 residues. With 3 bases removed from V and 3 bases from J, the gap between germline ends came to 12 bases. DNA of the CDR3: TGTGCCAGCAGTTATTGGCGGGTCATCTACGAGCAGTACTTC. Residues: CASSYWRVIYEQYF.

The V call is TRBV6-5, the J call TRBJ2-3, with 9 nucleotides matching TRBD1. Germline CDR1 reads MNHEY; CDR2 reads SVGAGI. V lost 6 bases and J lost 6; bases outside the gene matches: 10. The CDR3 loop spans 15 amino acids. CDR3 loop: CASSSYRGLGDTQYF. The CDR3 coding sequence is TGTGCCAGCAGCTCCTACAGGGGGCTGGGGGATACGCAGTATTTT.

V usage is TRBV18 and J usage is TRBJ2-2; TRBD1 might be the D (6 bases). The germline CDR1 and CDR2 sequences are KGHSH and LQKENI. The CDR3 contains 15 residues. Trimming removed 3 bases from V and 1 base from J, with 9 bases in between. CDR3 in DNA: TGTGCCAGCTCACCGGGACACCTGAACACCGGGGAGCTGTTTTTT. Residues: CASSPGHLNTGELFF.